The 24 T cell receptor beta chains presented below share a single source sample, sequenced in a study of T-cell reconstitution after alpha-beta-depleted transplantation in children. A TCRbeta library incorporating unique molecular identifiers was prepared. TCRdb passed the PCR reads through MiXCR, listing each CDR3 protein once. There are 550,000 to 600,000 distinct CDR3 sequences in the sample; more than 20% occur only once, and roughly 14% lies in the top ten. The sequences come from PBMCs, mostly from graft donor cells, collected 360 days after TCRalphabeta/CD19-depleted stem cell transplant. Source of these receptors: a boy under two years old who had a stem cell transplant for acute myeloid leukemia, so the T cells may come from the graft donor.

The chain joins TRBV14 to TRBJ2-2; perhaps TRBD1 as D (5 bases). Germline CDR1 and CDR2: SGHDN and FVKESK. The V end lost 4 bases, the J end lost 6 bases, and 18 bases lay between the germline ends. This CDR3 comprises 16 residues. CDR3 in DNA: TGTGCCAGCAGCCTACTTCAGGGTCTAGACGCCGGGGAGCTGTTTTTT. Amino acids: CASSLLQGLDAGELFF. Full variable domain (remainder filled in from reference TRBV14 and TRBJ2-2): EAGVTQFPSHSVIEKGQTVTLRCDPISGHDNLYWYRRVMGKEIKFLLHFVKESKQDESGMPNNRFLAERTGGTYSTLKVQPAELEDSGVYFCASSLLQGLDAGELFFGEGSRLTVL.

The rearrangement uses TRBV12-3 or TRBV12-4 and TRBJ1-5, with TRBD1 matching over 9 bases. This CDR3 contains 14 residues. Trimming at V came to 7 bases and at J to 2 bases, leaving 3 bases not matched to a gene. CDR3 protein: CASTGTGRNQPQHF. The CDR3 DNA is TGTGCCAGCACTGGGACAGGGCGCAATCAGCCCCAGCATTTT.

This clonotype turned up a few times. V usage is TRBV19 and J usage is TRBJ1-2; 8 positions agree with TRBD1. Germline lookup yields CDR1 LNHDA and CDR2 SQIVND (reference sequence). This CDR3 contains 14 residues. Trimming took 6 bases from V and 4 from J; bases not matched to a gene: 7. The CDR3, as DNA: TGTGCCAGTAGAGCGGGGACAGGCGCCTATGGCTACACCTTC. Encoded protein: CASRAGTGAYGYTF.

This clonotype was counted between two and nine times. For the CDR3, the DNA is TGCAGTGCTAGAGAGGGACTAGCGGGGGGAGATACGCAGTATTTT. It is translated as CSAREGLAGGDTQYF. V is TRBV20-1 and J is TRBJ2-3; 15 bases match TRBD2. The CDR3 is 15 residues long. CDR1 is DFQATT and CDR2 is SNEGSKA in the germline V gene (reference sequence). The V and J ends lost 0 bases and 5 bases, in that order; junction bases with no gene match: 0.

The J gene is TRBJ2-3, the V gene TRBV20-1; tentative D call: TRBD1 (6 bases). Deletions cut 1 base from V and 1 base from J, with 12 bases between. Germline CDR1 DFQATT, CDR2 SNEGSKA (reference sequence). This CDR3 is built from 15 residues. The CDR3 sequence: CSARAQGPRTDTQYF. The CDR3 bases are TGCAGTGCTAGAGCCCAGGGGCCGCGCACAGATACGCAGTATTTT.

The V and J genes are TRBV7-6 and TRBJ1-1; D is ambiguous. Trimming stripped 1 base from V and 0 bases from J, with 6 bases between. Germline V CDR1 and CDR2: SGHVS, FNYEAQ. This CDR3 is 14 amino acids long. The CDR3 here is CASSLGKVNTEAFF. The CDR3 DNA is TGTGCCAGCAGCTTAGGGAAGGTGAACACTGAAGCTTTCTTT.

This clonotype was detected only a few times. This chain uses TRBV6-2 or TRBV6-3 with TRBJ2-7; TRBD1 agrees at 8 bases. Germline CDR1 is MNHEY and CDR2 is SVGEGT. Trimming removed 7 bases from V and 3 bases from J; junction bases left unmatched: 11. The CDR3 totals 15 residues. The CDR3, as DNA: TGTGCCAGCAAACCTATGGACAGGGTAGGCTACGAGCAGTACTTC. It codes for CASKPMDRVGYEQYF.

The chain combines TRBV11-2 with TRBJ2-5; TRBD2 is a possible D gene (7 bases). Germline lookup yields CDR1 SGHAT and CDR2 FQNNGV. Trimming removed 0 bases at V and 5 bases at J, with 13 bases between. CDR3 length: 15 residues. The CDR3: CASSLEGGRWETQYF. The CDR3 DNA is TGTGCCAGCAGCTTAGAGGGGGGGCGGTGGGAGACCCAGTACTTC.

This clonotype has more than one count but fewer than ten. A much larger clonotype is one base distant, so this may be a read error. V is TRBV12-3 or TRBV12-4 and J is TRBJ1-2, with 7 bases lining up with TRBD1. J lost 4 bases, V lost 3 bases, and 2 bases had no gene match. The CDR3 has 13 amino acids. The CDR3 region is CASSFRDSYGYTF. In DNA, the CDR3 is TGTGCCAGCAGTTTCCGGGACAGCTATGGCTACACCTTC.

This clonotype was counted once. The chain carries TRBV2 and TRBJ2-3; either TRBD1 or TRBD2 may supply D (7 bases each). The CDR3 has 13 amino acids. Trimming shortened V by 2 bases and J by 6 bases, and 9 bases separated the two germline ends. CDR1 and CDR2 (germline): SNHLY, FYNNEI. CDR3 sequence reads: CASSEQGGDTQYF. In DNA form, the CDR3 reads TGTGCCAGCAGTGAACAGGGGGGGGATACGCAGTATTTT.

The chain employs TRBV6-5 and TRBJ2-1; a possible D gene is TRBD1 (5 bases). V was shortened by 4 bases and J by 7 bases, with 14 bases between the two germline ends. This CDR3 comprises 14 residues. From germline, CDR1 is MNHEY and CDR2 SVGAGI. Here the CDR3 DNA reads TGTGCCAGCAGTTCCCGACAGAGCCCTAATGAGCAGTTCTTC. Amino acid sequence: CASSSRQSPNEQFF.

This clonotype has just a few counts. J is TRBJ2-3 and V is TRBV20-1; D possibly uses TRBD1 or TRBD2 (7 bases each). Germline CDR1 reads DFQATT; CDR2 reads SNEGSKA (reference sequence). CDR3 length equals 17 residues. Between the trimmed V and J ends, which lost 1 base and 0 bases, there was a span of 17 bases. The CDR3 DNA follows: TGCAGTGCTAGAGGTCAGGGGGGGGGGACTAGCACAGATACGCAGTATTTT. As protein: CSARGQGGGTSTDTQYF.

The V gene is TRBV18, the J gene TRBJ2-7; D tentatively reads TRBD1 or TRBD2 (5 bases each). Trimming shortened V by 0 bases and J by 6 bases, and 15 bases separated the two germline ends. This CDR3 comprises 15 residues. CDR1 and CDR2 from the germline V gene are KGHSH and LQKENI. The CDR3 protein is CASSPPGAGAGEQYF. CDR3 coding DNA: TGTGCCAGCTCACCACCAGGGGCAGGTGCGGGCGAGCAGTACTTC.

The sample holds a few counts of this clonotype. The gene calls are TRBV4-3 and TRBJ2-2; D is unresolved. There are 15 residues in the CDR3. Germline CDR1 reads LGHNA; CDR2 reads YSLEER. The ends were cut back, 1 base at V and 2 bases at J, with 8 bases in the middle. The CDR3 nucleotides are TGCGCCAGCAGCCAAGTTTGGGGAAACACCGGGGAGCTGTTTTTT. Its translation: CASSQVWGNTGELFF.

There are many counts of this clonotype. The CDR3: CASSSGTVNTEAFF. CDR3 bases: TGTGCCAGCAGTTCCGGGACGGTGAACACTGAAGCTTTCTTT. The V call is TRBV27, the J call TRBJ1-1, with D possibly TRBD1 on 5 matching bases. The CDR3 is made up of 14 amino acids. V shed 4 bases and J shed 0 bases, with 9 bases lying between them. Germline V CDR1 and CDR2: MNHEY, SMNVEV (reference sequence).

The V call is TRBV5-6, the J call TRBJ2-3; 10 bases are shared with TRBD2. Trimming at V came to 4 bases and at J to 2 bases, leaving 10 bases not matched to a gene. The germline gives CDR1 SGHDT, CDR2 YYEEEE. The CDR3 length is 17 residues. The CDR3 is CASSLQIAGGITDTQYF. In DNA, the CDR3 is TGTGCCAGCAGCCTGCAAATAGCGGGGGGAATCACAGATACGCAGTATTTT.

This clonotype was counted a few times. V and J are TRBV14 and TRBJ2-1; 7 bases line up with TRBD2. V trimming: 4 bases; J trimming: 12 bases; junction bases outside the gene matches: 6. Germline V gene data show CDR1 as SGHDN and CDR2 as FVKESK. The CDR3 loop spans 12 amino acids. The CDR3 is CASSPLGGRQFF. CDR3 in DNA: TGTGCCAGCAGCCCACTCGGCGGGAGGCAGTTCTTC.

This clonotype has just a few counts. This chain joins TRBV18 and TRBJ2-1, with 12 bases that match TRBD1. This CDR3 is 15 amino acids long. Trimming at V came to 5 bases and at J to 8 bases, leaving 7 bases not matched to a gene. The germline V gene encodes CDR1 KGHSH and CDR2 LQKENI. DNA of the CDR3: TGTGCCAGCTCAGCGGGACAGGGGGCTATCTATGAGCAGTTCTTC. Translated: CASSAGQGAIYEQFF. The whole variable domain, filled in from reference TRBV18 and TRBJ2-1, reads NAGVMQNPRHLVRRRGQEARLRCSPMKGHSHVYWYRQLPEEGLKFMVYLQKENIIDESGMPKERFSAEFPKEGPSILRIQQVVRGDSAAYFCASSAGQGAIYEQFFGPGTRLTVL.

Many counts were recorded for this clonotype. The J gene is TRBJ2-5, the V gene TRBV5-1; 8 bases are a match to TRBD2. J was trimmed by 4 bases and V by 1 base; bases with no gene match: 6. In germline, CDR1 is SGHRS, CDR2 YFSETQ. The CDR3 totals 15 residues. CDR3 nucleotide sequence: TGCGCCAGCAGCTTGAGTGCGGGAGGAGGAGAGACCCAGTACTTC. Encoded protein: CASSLSAGGGETQYF.

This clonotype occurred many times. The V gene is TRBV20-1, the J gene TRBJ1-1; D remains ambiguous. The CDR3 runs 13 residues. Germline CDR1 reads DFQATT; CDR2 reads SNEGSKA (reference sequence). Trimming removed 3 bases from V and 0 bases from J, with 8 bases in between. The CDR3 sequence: CSASFQVNTEAFF. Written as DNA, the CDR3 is TGCAGTGCTAGTTTTCAGGTGAACACTGAAGCTTTCTTT.

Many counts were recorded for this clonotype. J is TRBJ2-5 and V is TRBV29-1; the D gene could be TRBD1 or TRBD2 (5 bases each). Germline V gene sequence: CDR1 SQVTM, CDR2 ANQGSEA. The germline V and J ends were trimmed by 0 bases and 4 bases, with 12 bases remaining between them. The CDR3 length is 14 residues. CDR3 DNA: TGCAGCGTTGAAGATCTTATGAGGGGAGAGACCCAGTACTTC. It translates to CSVEDLMRGETQYF.

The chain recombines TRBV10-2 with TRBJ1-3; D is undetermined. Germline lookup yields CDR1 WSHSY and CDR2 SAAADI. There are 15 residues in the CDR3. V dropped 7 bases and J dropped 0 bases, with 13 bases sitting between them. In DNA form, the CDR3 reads TGCGCCAGCACTGAATTTTACAGCTCTGGAAACACCATATATTTT. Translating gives CASTEFYSSGNTIYF.

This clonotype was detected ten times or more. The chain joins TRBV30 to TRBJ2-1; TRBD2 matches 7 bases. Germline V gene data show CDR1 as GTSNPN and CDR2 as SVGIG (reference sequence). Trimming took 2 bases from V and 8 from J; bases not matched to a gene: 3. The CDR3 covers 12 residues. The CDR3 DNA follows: TGTGCCTGGAGTCACCTAGCGGATGAGCAGTTCTTC. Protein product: CAWSHLADEQFF.

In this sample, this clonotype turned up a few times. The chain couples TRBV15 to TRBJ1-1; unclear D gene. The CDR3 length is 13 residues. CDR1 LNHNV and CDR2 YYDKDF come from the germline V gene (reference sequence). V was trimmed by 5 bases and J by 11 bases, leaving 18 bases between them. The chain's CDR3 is CATSGPSGGSAFF. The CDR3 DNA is TGTGCCACCAGCGGACCCTCTGGCGGGAGTGCTTTCTTT. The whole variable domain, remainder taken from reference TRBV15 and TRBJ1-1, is DAMVIQNPRYQVTQFGKPVTLSCSQTLNHNVMYWYQQKSSQAPKLLFHYYDKDFNNEADTPDNFQSRRPNTSFCFLDIRSPGLGDTAMYLCATSGPSGGSAFFGQGTRLTVV.